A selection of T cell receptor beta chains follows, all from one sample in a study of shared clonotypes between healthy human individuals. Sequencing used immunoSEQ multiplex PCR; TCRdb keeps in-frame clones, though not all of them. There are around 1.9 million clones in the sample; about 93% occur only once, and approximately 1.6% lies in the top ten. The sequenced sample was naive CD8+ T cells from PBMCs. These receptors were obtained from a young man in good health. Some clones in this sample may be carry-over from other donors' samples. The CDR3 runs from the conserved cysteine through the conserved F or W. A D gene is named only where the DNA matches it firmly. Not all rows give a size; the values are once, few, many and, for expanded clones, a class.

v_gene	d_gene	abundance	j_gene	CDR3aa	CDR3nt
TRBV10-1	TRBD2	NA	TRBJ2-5	CASSEISLAALETQYF	TGCGCCAGCAGTGAGATTTCACTAGCGGCCCTGGAGACCCAGTACTTC
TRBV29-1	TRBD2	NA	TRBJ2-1	CSVVGAGGGFEQFF	TGCAGCGTTGTGGGGGCGGGAGGGGGCTTCGAGCAGTTCTTC
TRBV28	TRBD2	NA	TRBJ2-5	CASSRGLARYQETQYF	TGTGCCAGCAGTCGCGGACTAGCGCGCTACCAAGAGACCCAGTACTTC
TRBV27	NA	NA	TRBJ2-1	CASSFTGNNEQFF	TGTGCCAGCAGTTTCACAGGCAACAATGAGCAGTTCTTC
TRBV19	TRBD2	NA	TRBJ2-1	CASIAGGLINNEQFF	TGTGCCAGTATAGCGGGAGGACTAATAAACAATGAGCAGTTCTTC
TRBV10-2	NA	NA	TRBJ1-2	CASSESLVPNYGYTF	TGCGCCAGCAGTGAGTCATTGGTCCCTAACTATGGCTACACCTTC
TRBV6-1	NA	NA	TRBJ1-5	CASSGGQGGQPQHF	TGTGCCAGCAGTGGTGGCCAGGGCGGTCAGCCCCAGCATTTT
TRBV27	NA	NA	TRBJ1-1	CASSPVAGFMNTEAFF	TGTGCCAGCAGTCCCGTGGCAGGGTTCATGAACACTGAAGCTTTCTTT
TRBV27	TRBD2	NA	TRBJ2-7	CASSFSGSRYEQYF	TGTGCCAGCAGCTTTAGCGGGAGCAGGTACGAGCAGTACTTC
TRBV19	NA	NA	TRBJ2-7	CASSLSLKDSLAGYEQYF	TGTGCCAGTAGTCTTTCCCTTAAAGACAGCCTGGCAGGCTACGAGCAGTACTTC
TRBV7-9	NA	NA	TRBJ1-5	CASSTGTGGQPQHF	TGTGCCAGCAGCACGGGGACGGGTGGGCAGCCCCAGCATTTT
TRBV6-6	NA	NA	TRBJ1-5	CASSNRDTNQPQHF	TGTGCCAGCAGCAACCGGGACACGAATCAGCCCCAGCATTTT
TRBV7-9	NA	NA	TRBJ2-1	CASTLVPNEQFF	TGTGCCAGCACCTTAGTACCCAATGAGCAGTTCTTC
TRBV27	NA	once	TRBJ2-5	CASSEFGLGTQYF	TGTGCCAGCAGTGAGTTCGGATTAGGGACCCAGTACTTC
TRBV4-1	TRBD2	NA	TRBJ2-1	CASSQVGLAGYEQFF	TGCGCCAGCAGCCAAGTTGGACTAGCGGGATATGAGCAGTTCTTC
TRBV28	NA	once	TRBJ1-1	CASSLLRRSTEAFF	TGTGCCAGCAGTTTATTACGCCGTAGCACTGAAGCTTTCTTT
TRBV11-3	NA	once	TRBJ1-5	CASSSLGGSNQPQHF	TGTGCCAGCAGCTCCTTAGGTGGGAGCAATCAGCCCCAGCATTTT
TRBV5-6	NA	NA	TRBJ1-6	CASSWGNSPLHF	TGTGCCAGCAGCTGGGGGAATTCACCCCTCCACTTT
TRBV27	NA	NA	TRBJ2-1	CATRGVGAEQFF	TGTGCCACCCGGGGTGTGGGGGCTGAGCAGTTCTTC
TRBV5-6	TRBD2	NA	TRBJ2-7	CASSLRVELAGGQPYEQYF	TGTGCCAGCAGCTTGAGGGTAGAGCTAGCGGGAGGGCAACCCTACGAGCAGTACTTC